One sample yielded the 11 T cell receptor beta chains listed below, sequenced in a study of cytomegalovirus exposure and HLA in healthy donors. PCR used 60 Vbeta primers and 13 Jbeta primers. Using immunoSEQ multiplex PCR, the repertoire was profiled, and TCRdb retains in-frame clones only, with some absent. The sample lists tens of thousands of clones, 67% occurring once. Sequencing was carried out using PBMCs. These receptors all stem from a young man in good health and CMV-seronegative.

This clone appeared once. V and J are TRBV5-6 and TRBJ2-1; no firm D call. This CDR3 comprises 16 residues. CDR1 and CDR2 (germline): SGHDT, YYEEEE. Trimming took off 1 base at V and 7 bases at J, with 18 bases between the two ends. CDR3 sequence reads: CASSLFQAYTPNEQFF. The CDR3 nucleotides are TGTGCCAGCAGCTTGTTCCAGGCATATACCCCTAATGAGCAGTTCTTC.

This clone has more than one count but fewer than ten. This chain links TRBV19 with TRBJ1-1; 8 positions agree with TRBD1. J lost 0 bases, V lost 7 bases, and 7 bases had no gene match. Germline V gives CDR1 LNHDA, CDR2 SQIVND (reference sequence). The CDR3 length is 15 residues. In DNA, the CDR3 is TGTGCCAGTATCTCCCAGGGGGCCATGAACACTGAAGCTTTCTTT. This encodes CASISQGAMNTEAFF.

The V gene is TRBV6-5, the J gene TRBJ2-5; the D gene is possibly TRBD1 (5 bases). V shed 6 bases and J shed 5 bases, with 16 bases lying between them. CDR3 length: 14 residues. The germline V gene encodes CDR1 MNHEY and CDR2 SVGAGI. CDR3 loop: CASRKSQARETQYF. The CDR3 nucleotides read TGTGCCAGCAGAAAATCACAGGCGCGGGAGACCCAGTACTTC.

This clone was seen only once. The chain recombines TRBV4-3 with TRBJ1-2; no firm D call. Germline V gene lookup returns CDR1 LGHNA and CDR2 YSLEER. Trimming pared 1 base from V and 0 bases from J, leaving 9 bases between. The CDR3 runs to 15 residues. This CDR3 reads CASSQGGGSNYGYTF. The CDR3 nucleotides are TGCGCCAGCAGCCAAGGAGGAGGTTCTAACTATGGCTACACCTTC.

The CDR3 reads CASSFYGGREQYF. For the CDR3, the DNA is TGTGCCAGCAGCTTTTATGGGGGGAGGGAGCAGTACTTC. V gene TRBV5-6 combines with J gene TRBJ2-7; D is possibly TRBD2 (6 bases). Germline V CDR1 and CDR2: SGHDT, YYEEEE. This CDR3 is 13 amino acids long. Trimming cost V 2 bases and J 7 bases, with 13 bases left between them. Supplemented by reference TRBV5-6 and TRBJ2-7, the full variable domain reads DAGVTQSPTHLIKTRGQQVTLRCSPKSGHDTVSWYQQALGQGPQFIFQYYEEEERQRGNFPDRFSGHQFPNYSSELNVNALLLGDSALYLCASSFYGGREQYFGPGTRLTVT.

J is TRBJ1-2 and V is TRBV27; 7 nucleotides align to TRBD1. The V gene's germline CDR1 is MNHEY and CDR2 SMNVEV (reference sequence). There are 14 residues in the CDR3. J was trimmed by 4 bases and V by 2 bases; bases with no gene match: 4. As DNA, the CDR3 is TGTGCCAGCAGTTTAGCCGGACAGGTCTATGGCTACACCTTC. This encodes CASSLAGQVYGYTF.

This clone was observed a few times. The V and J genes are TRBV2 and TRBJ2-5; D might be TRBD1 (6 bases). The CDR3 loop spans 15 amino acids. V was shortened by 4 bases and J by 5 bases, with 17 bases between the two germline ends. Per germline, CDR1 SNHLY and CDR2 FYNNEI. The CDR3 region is CASSVNRAPGETQYF. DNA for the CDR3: TGTGCCAGCAGTGTGAACAGGGCTCCAGGCGAGACCCAGTACTTC.

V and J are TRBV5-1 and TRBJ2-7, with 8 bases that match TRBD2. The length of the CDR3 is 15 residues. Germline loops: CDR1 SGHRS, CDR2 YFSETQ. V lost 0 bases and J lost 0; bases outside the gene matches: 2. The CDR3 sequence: CASSLVGGDSYEQYF. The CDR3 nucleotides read TGCGCCAGCAGCTTGGTCGGGGGGGACTCCTACGAGCAGTACTTC.

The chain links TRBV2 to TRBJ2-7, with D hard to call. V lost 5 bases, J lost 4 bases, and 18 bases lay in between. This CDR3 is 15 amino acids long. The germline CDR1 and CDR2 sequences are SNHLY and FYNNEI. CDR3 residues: CASSPPTRSIYEQYF. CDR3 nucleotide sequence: TGTGCCAGCAGTCCCCCTACCAGGTCAATATACGAGCAGTACTTC.

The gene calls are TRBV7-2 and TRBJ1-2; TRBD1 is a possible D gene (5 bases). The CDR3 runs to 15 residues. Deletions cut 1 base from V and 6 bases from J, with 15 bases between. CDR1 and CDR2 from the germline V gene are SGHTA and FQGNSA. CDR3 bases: TGTGCCAGCAGCTTAGTGGGTCAGGGAGGCGATGGCTACACCTTC. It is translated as CASSLVGQGGDGYTF.

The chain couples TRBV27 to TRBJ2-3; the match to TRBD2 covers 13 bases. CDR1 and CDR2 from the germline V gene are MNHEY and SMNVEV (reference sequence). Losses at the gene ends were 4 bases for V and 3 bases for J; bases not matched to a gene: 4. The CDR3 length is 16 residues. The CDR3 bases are TGTGCCAGCAGTTATAAGACTAGCGGGAGGACAGATACGCAGTATTTT. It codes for CASSYKTSGRTDTQYF.